This T cell receptor (beta chain) derives from a study of Ad26.COV2.S vaccination and SARS-CoV-2 variants. Study overall: The Ad26.COV2.S arm of the COV1001 trial was where the donor was placed.

Study findings and constraints: In vaccinated individuals, spike-specific CD8+ and CD4+ T cell responses reportedly displayed substantial breadth.

The repertoire was sequenced with immunoSEQ multiplex PCR; TCRdb's copy has only in-frame clones and lacks some. The repertoire holds 200,000 to 250,000 clones, with roughly 90% as singletons. Treatment specified: around 19 received Ad26.COV2.S at low or high dose, single or two shots; 5 received placebo; per-sample allocation not given. Samples analyzed were those drawn on day 63 after the first vaccine or placebo injection. An Ad26 vector that expressed Wuhan-strain SARS-CoV-2 spike constituted the vaccine. V trimming: 6 bases; J trimming: 0 bases; junction bases outside the gene matches: 10. CDR1 LNHDA and CDR2 SQIVND come from the germline V gene (reference sequence). The CDR3 totals 17 residues. Turning to this clone: Its antigen is as yet unknown.

The receptor was isolated from a person between 18 and 60 years old who received the Ad26.COV2.S COVID-19 vaccine or a placebo. Sequences were derived from peripheral blood, sampled in a trial of Ad26.COV2.S vaccine versus placebo. This chain joins TRBV19 and TRBJ2-2; 7 bases line up with TRBD1. CDR3 region: CASRADRAHTNTGELFF. CDR3 in DNA: TGTGCCAGTAGAGCAGACAGGGCCCACACGAACACCGGGGAGCTGTTTTTT.